This TCR beta chain was sequenced during a study of CD8+CD57+ T cells in acquired aplastic anemia. About the research overall: DNA recovered from sorted CD4+ and CD8+ cells had a mean of 3.2 ug. Healthy donor CD4+ samples were sequenced to a depth that averaged about 10.8 million reads. Whole-study results and caveats: The number of CD8+ CDR3 sequences shared by patients and controls was twenty-nine. No significant difference in CD8+ Simpson's diversity was found between patients and controls.

The use of genomic DNA as template underpinned the TCR beta VDJ and CDR3 profiling. TCRdb itself ran the reads through MiXCR, one entry per CDR3 protein. The data contain about 210,000 distinct CDR3 sequences, approximately 60% of them singletons. In germline, CDR1 is LGHNT, CDR2 FRNRAP. This CDR3 spans 15 amino acids. The V gene end was trimmed by 1 base and the J gene end by 7 bases; junction bases not matched to a gene: 7. This clonotype has only a few counts. Its cognate antigen is unknown. This clone may be a read error of a much larger clone one base away. The sequenced material came from sorted CD4+, CD8+, or CD8+CD57+ T cells (not recorded which) from PBMCs. The rearrangement joins TRBV12-5 to TRBJ1-1; 9 bases agree with TRBD1. The receptor was isolated from a human donor in good health. CDR3 DNA sequence: TGTGCTAGTGGTTTGGACGGGACAGGGCGATATGAAGCTTTCTTT. Protein: CASGLDGTGRYEAFF.